Following are 21 T cell receptor beta chains from one sample sequenced in a study of tumor-infiltrating lymphocytes in primary liver carcinoma. A constant-region primer primed TCR beta cDNA synthesis from about 530 ng of total RNA. Investigators got TCR beta libraries out of three nested multiplex PCR rounds, done with slightly modified ARM-PCR. Running 10 cycles apiece, the first two PCR rounds relied on TRBV1-TRBV30 forward primers together with a C-beta reverse primer. TCRdb independently ran MiXCR on the multiplex PCR reads; one entry per CDR3 protein. The table shows almost 200,000 distinct CDR3 sequences, with approximately 65% occurring only once. Unsorted whole blood served as the source of blood RNA, and germline DNA was extracted as well. The source material was peripheral blood. These receptors all stem from a woman aged 55-70 years with primary liver carcinoma and hepatitis B virus infection.

Ten or more counts support this clonotype. J is TRBJ2-6 and V is TRBV11-2; 11 bases align to TRBD1. There are 18 residues in the CDR3. V lost 6 bases and J lost 2; bases outside the gene matches: 9. The germline gives CDR1 SGHAT, CDR2 FQNNGV. CDR3 sequence: CASRWDRGVSAGANVLTF. The CDR3 coding sequence is TGTGCCAGCAGATGGGACAGGGGGGTTTCTGCTGGGGCCAACGTCCTGACTTTC.

On this clonotype itself: The junction does not match germline at one end; this may be a read error. The chain is built from TRBV11-2 and TRBJ2-1, with a weak D call TRBD1 (8 bases). Germline values: CDR1 SGHAT, CDR2 FQNNGV. The length of the CDR3 is 16 residues. The CDR3 sequence is CASSYHGLVGQVEQSF. CDR3 coding DNA: TGTGCCAGCAGCTACCACGGACTAGTGGGACAGGTTGAGCAGTCCTTC.

On this clonotype itself: A much bigger clone sits one base away, suggesting this may be a read error. The J gene is TRBJ2-7, the V gene TRBV6-6; D perhaps matches TRBD2 (6 bases). The CDR3 contains 12 residues. V shed 5 bases and J shed 3 bases, with 8 bases lying between them. Germline V gives CDR1 MNHNY, CDR2 SVGAGI (reference sequence). The CDR3: CASSRLDYEQYF. Written as DNA, the CDR3 is TGTGCCAGCAGTCGACTAGACTACGAGCAGTACTTC.

The chain links TRBV2 to TRBJ2-4; TRBD1 agrees at 7 bases. Germline V gene sequence: CDR1 SNHLY, CDR2 FYNNEI. Unmatched junction bases numbered 6, after V lost 4 bases and J lost 6 bases. The CDR3 covers 14 residues. CDR3 protein: CASSGIGGGNIQYF. CDR3 in DNA: TGTGCCAGCAGTGGGATAGGGGGCGGAAACATTCAGTACTTC. The entire variable domain, with the rest obtained from reference TRBV2 and TRBJ2-4, is as follows: EPEVTQTPSHQVTQMGQEVILRCVPISNHLYFYWYRQILGQKVEFLVSFYNNEISEKSEIFDDQFSVERPDGSNFTLKIRSTKLEDSAMYFCASSGIGGGNIQYFGAGTRLSVL.

This clonotype was observed many times. CDR3 residues: CASTARGDSRYEQYF. The DNA for the CDR3 is TGTGCCAGCACCGCCAGGGGGGACAGCCGCTACGAGCAGTACTTC. This sequence joins TRBV6-1 and TRBJ2-7; a weak D match, TRBD1 (7 bases). CDR1 and CDR2 from the germline V gene are MNHNS and SASEGT. CDR3 length equals 15 residues. Between the trimmed V and J ends, which lost 7 bases and 3 bases, there was a span of 19 bases.

This chain uses TRBV4-1 with TRBJ2-7; D might be TRBD1 (6 bases). The CDR3 is 15 amino acids. CDR1 and CDR2 from the germline V gene are MGHRA and YSYEKL. The V and J ends lost 5 bases and 3 bases respectively, with 17 bases between them. The CDR3 reads CASSSRQDRYYEQYF. For the CDR3, the DNA is TGCGCCAGCAGCTCCCGACAGGACAGATACTACGAGCAGTACTTC.

Turning to this clonotype: A clone one base away is much larger, so this may be a read error. The chain couples TRBV20-1 to TRBJ1-5; the D gene is possibly TRBD1 (5 bases). Trimming shortened V by 4 bases and J by 7 bases, and 20 bases separated the two germline ends. This CDR3 comprises 15 residues. CDR1 DFQATT and CDR2 SNEGSKA come from the germline V gene (reference sequence). CDR3 DNA sequence: TGCAGTGCTAATATAGGCTTTGGGGGACGGCAGCCCCAGCATTTT. Encoded protein: CSANIGFGGRQPQHF.

This clonotype was counted ten times or more. The V gene is TRBV12-3 or TRBV12-4, the J gene TRBJ2-3; the D gene is possibly TRBD2 (5 bases). The CDR3 extends over 17 amino acids. V was trimmed by 5 bases and J by 0 bases, leaving 18 bases between them. CDR3 protein: CASSQRSGATSTDTQYF. The CDR3 DNA is TGTGCCAGCAGTCAACGAAGCGGTGCCACTAGCACAGATACGCAGTATTTT.

This clonotype was detected only a few times. V usage is TRBV4-2 and J usage is TRBJ2-7; 12 positions match TRBD1. The trim removed 1 base at V and 6 bases at J, leaving 10 bases unmatched. Germline V CDR1 and CDR2: LGHNA, YNFKEQ. The CDR3 is 17 amino acids. The CDR3 DNA is TGTGCCAGCAGCCAAGGGAGTCTGGGACAGGGGGCTAGCGAGCAGTACTTC. This codes for CASSQGSLGQGASEQYF.

Turning to this clonotype: Just one base apart from a much larger clone, this may be a read error. V is TRBV13 and J is TRBJ2-1; D might be TRBD1 (5 bases). The CDR3 contains 14 residues. From germline, CDR1 is PRHDT and CDR2 FYEKMQ (reference sequence). CDR3 in amino acids: CAGSPSRTNNEQFF. The CDR3 DNA reads as TGTGCCGGCAGCCCCAGTCGGACAAACAATGAGCAGTTCTTC.

Remarks on this clonotype: One end of the junction fails to match germline, which may point to a read error. The CDR3 bases are TGTGACAGCAGTAACCGGGGCCGTTACGAGCAGTACTTC. It specifies CDSSNRGRYEQYF. The J gene is TRBJ2-7, the V gene TRBV11-2; D is perhaps TRBD1 or TRBD2 (5 bases each). Looked up from germline, CDR1 is SGHAT and CDR2 is FQNNGV. The CDR3 covers 13 residues.

This clonotype was counted once. The conserved final phenylalanine or tryptophan is absent from the CDR3, which likely points to a read error. This CDR3 reads CSGGEDPSGNTIYS. As DNA, the CDR3 is TGCAGCGGAGGAGAGGATCCCTCTGGAAACACCATATATTCT. The chain links TRBV29-1 to TRBJ1-3, with D uncertain. The germline V gene has CDR1 SQVTM and CDR2 ANQGSEA. CDR3 size: 14 residues. V lost 7 bases and J lost 0, with 13 bases in between.

With regard to this clonotype: It may be a read error: a sequence one base away is much more abundant. The chain uses TRBV6-1 and TRBJ1-3, with D possibly being TRBD1 (6 bases). CDR3 size: 16 residues. Germline lookup yields CDR1 MNHNS and CDR2 SASEGT. The V and J ends lost 8 bases and 1 base respectively, with 18 bases between them. CDR3 loop: CASFPGRGASGNTIYF. The CDR3 nucleotides read TGTGCCAGCTTCCCCGGGCGGGGGGCGTCTGGAAACACCATATATTTT.

A word on this clonotype: Because it lacks the conserved phenylalanine or tryptophan at the end, this CDR3 is likely a read error. The CDR3 is CASSLDQPSYGYTS. Here the CDR3 DNA reads TGTGCCAGCAGCTTAGACCAACCGTCGTATGGCTACACCTCC. The chain couples TRBV7-9 to TRBJ1-2, with no clear D. The CDR3 covers 14 residues. Trimming took off 1 base at V and 5 bases at J, with 11 bases between the two ends. Looked up from germline, CDR1 is SEHNR and CDR2 is FQNEAQ (reference sequence).

To note about this clonotype: A much larger clone differs by one base, so this may be a read error. The chain carries TRBV4-1 and TRBJ2-2, with D possibly being TRBD2 (7 bases). The length of the CDR3 is 18 residues. CDR1 and CDR2 from the germline V gene are MGHRA and YSYEKL. CDR3 DNA sequence: TGCGCCAACAGCCAAGGGGGGGGCACCGGGCCGTACACCGGGGAGCTGTTTTTT. Translated: CANSQGGGTGPYTGELFF.

Comment on this clonotype: Relative to the germline gene, one junction end is altered; a read error may explain this. The chain couples TRBV11-2 to TRBJ2-3; TRBD2 might be the D (5 bases). Germline CDR1 is SGHAT and CDR2 is FQNNGV. The CDR3 has 15 residues. The CDR3 coding sequence is TGTGCCAGCGGCCCCCGGATTAGCGAGGCAGATACGCAATATTTT. It is translated as CASGPRISEADTQYF.

Turning to this clonotype: This could be a read error, since a much larger clone is one nucleotide away. The CDR3 reads CASSGQGRSTGAFF. The CDR3 nucleotides are TGTGCCAGCAGTGGCCAGGGGCGGAGCACTGGAGCTTTCTTT. The genes are TRBV6-1 and TRBJ1-1; D might be TRBD1 (6 bases). Germline CDR1 and CDR2: MNHNS and SASEGT. The CDR3 totals 14 residues.

This chain joins TRBV11-2 and TRBJ2-1, with D hard to call. Between the trimmed V and J ends, which lost 11 bases and 5 bases, there was a span of 16 bases. Germline loops: CDR1 SGHAT, CDR2 FQNNGV. The CDR3 totals 13 residues. CDR3 nucleotides: TGTGCCTCCAGAGGAGTAGTCGACAATGAGCAGTTCTTC. It specifies CASRGVVDNEQFF.

The count of this clonotype is one. The gene calls are TRBV6-6 and TRBJ2-7, with D hard to call. V lost 0 bases and J lost 0, with 15 bases in between. The CDR3 covers 17 residues. Germline loops: CDR1 MNHNY, CDR2 SVGAGI (reference sequence). CDR3 region: CASSYSGGSLVSYEQYF. CDR3 nucleotide sequence: TGTGCCAGCAGTTACTCGGGTGGTAGCCTGGTCTCCTACGAGCAGTACTTC.

A word on this clonotype: Being one base from a much bigger clone, this may be a read error. The V call is TRBV6-5, the J call TRBJ2-3; D perhaps matches TRBD2 (7 bases). The CDR3 loop spans 16 amino acids. The V and J ends lost 6 bases and 5 bases respectively, with 21 bases between them. Germline V lookup: CDR1 MNHEY, CDR2 SVGAGI. CDR3 in DNA: TGTGCCAGCAGCCCCCGTCGGGGGGCATCCCGAGATACGCAGTATTTT. This translates into CASSPRRGASRDTQYF.

With respect to this clonotype: Since a much larger clone is just one base distant, this may be a read error. V usage is TRBV6-1 and J usage is TRBJ2-1, with 15 bases identical to TRBD2. This CDR3 has 16 amino acids. CDR1 and CDR2 (germline): MNHNS, SASEGT. V dropped 6 bases and J dropped 9; count of bases not matched to a gene: 9. The CDR3 is CASRVQPGLAGGEQFF. The CDR3 region has the DNA TGTGCCAGCAGAGTACAACCGGGACTAGCGGGAGGTGAGCAGTTCTTC.